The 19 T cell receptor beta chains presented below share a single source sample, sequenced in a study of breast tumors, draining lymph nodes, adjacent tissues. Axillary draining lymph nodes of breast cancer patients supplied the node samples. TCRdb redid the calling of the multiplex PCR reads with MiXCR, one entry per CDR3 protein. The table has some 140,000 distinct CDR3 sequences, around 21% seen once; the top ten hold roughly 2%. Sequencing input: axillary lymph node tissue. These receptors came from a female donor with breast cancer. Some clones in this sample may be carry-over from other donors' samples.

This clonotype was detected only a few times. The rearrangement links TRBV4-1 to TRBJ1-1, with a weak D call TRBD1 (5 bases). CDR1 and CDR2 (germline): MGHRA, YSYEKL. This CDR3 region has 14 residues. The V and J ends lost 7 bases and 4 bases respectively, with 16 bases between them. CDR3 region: CASTPASGGTEAFF. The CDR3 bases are TGCGCCAGCACTCCCGCAAGCGGGGGCACTGAAGCTTTCTTT.

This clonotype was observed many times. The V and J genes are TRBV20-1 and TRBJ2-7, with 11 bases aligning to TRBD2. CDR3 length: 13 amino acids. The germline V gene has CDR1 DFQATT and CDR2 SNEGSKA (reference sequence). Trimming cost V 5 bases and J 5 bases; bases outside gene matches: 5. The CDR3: CSAGGTSGHEQYF. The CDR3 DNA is TGCAGTGCTGGCGGGACTAGCGGTCACGAGCAGTACTTC.

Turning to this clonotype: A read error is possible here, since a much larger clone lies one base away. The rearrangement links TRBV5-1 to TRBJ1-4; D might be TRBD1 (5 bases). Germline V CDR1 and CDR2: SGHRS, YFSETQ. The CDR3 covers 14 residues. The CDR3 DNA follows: TGCGCCAGCAGCTTGGCAGTCTGGGGGGAAAGACTGTTTTTT. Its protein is CASSLAVWGERLFF.

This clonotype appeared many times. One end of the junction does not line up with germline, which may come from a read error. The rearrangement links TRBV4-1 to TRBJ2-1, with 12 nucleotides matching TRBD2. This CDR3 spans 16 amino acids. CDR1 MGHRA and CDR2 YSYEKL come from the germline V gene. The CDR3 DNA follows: TGCGCCAGCAGCAAAGAACCCCTAGCGGGAGGGCCTTTCAAGTTCTTC. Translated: CASSKEPLAGGPFKFF.

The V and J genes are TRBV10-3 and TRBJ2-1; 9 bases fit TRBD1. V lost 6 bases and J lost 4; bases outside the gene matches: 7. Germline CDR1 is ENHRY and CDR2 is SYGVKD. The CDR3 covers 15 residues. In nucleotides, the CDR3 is TGTGCCATCAGCTCCGACAGGGGGGAGTACAATGAGCAGTTCTTC. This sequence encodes CAISSDRGEYNEQFF.

CDR3 sequence (DNA): TGTGCCAGCAGTTTAGAGAGCCGTATTGCCAAGTGGGGCAATCAGCCCCAGCATTTT. This sequence encodes CASSLESRIAKWGNQPQHF. The chain carries TRBV28 and TRBJ1-5; no firm D call. The germline V gene has CDR1 MDHEN and CDR2 SYDVKM. The CDR3 covers 19 residues. Trimming stripped 2 bases from V and 2 bases from J, with 22 bases between.

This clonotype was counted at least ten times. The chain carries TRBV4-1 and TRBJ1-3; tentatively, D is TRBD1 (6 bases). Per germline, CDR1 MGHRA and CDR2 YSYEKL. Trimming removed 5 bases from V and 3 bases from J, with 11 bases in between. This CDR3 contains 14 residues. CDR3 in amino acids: CASSKGGGGNTIYF. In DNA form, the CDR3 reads TGCGCCAGCAGCAAGGGGGGTGGTGGAAACACCATATATTTT.

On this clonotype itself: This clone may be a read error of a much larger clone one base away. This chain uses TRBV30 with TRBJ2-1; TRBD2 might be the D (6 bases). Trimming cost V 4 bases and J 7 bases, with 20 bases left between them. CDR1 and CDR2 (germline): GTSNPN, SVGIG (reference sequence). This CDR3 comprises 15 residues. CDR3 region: CAWTPWQQEGNEQFF. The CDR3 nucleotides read TGTGCCTGGACCCCCTGGCAGCAGGAGGGGAATGAGCAGTTCTTC.

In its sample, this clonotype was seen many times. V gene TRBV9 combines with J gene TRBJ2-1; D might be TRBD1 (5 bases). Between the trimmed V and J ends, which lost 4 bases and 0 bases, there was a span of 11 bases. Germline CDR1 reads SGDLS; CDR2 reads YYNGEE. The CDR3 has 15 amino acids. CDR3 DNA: TGTGCCAGCAGCTCTCAGGGTGTCTCCTACAATGAGCAGTTCTTC. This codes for CASSSQGVSYNEQFF.

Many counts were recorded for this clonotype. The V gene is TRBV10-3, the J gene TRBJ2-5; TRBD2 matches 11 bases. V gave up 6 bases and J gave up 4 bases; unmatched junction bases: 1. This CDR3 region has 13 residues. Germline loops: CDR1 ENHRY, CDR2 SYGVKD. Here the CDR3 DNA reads TGTGCCATCAGAGGACTAGCGGGAGAGACCCAGTACTTC. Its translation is CAIRGLAGETQYF.

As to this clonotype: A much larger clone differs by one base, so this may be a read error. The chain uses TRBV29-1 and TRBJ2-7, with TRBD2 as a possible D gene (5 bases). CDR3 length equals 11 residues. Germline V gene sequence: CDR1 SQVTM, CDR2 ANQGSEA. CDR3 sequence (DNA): TGCAGCGTCTCGACGGGGTACGAGCAGTGCTTC. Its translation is CSVSTGYEQCF.

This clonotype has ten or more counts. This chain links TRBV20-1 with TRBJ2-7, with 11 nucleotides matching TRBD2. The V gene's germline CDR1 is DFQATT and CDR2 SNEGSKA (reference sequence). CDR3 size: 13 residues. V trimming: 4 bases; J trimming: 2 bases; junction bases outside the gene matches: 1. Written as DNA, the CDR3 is TGCAGTGCTATGACTAGCGGGGCCTACGAGCAGTACTTC. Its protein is CSAMTSGAYEQYF.

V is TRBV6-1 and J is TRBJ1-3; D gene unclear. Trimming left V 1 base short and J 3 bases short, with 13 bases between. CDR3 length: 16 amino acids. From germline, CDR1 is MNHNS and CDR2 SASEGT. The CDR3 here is CASSEGQAANGNTIYF. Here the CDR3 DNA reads TGTGCCAGCAGTGAAGGTCAAGCTGCTAATGGAAACACCATATATTTT.

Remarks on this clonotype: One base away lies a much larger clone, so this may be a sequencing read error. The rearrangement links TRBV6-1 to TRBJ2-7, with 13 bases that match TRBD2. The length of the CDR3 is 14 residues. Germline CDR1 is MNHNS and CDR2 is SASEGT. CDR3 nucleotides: TGTGCCAGCTCGGGACTAGCGGGACCCTACGGGCAGTACTTC. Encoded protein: CASSGLAGPYGQYF.

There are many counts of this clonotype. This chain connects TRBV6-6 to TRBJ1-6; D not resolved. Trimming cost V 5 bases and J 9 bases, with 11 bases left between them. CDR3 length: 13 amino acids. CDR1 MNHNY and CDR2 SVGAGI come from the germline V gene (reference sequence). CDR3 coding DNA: TGTGCCAGCAGTACAGTCCGGGGTTCACCCCTCCACTTT. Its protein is CASSTVRGSPLHF.

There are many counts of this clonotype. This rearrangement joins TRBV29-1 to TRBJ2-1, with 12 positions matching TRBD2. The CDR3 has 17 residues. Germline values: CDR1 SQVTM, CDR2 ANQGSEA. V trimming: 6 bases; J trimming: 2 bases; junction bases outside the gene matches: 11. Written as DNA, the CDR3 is TGCAGCGTCGCGGGACTAGCGGGCCGAGGGGCCTACAATGAGCAGTTCTTC. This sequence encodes CSVAGLAGRGAYNEQFF.

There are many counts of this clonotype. CDR3 nucleotides: TGCAGTGCTAGAGTCACTAGACGGGGGTTAGAGCAGTACTTC. Translating it yields CSARVTRRGLEQYF. The chain recombines TRBV20-1 with TRBJ2-7; D may be TRBD2 (6 bases). The CDR3 runs to 14 residues. V shed 1 base and J shed 7 bases, with 17 bases lying between them. Germline values: CDR1 DFQATT, CDR2 SNEGSKA (reference sequence).

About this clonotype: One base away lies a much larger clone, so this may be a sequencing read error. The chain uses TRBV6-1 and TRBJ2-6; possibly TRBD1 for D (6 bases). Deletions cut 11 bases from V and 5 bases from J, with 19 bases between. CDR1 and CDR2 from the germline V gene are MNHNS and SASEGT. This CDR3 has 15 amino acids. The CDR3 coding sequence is TGTGCCGGCACCCCCTCAGGGGCTAGGGCCAACGTCCTGACTTTC. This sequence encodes CAGTPSGARANVLTF.

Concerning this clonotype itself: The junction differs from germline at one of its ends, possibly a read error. This CDR3 is CSASRKGRPGNIQCF. The CDR3 DNA follows: TGCAGTGCTAGTCGGAAGGGGCGCCCAGGAAACATTCAGTGCTTC. The chain couples TRBV20-1 to TRBJ2-4, with D perhaps TRBD1 (5 bases). This CDR3 spans 15 amino acids. The V gene's germline CDR1 is DFQATT and CDR2 SNEGSKA (reference sequence).